The present entry profiles one T cell receptor (beta chain) with its context. This table comes from immunoSEQ multiplex PCR, and its TCRdb copy is limited to in-frame clones, with some not included. The sample includes 79,000 or so clones, approximately 90% of them seen just once. This sample was included in a study of T cell changes during pregnancy in multiple sclerosis. Deletions cut 6 bases from V and 4 bases from J, with 10 bases between. The CDR3 has 13 amino acids. Germline CDR1 and CDR2: SGHTA and FQGNSA. The receptor's source is a female donor with multiple sclerosis, enrolled in a pregnancy study. This chain connects TRBV7-2 to TRBJ1-5, with a possible D match to TRBD1 (6 bases). The material sequenced was peripheral blood, taken before pregnancy. CDR3 residues: CASSARGNQPQHF. In DNA, the CDR3 is TGTGCCAGCAGTGCAAGGGGGAATCAGCCCCAGCATTTT.